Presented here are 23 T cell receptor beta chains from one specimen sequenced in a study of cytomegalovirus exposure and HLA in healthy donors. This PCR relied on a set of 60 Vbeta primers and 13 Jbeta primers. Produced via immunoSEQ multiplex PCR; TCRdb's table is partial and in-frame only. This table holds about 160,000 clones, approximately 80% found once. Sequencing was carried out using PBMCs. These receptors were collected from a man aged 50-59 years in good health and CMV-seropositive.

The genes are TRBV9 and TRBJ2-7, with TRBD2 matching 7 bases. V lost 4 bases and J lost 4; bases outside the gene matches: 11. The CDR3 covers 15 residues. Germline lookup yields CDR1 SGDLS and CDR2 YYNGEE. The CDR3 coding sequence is TGTGCCAGCAGCTTCGGGCAGGGAGGGCTTTACGAGCAGTACTTC. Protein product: CASSFGQGGLYEQYF.

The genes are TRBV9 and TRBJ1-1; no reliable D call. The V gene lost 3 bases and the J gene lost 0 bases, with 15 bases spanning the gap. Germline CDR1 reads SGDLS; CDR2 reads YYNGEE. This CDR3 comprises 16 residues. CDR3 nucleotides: TGTGCCAGCAGCGAGACCGACCGACACATGAACACTGAAGCTTTCTTT. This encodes CASSETDRHMNTEAFF.

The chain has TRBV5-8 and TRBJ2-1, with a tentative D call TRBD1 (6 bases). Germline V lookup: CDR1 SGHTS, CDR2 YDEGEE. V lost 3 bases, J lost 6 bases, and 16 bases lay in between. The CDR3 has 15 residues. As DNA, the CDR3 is TGTGCCAGCAGCTCCCCCTGGGGGCTGAGCAATGAGCAGTTCTTC. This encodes CASSSPWGLSNEQFF.

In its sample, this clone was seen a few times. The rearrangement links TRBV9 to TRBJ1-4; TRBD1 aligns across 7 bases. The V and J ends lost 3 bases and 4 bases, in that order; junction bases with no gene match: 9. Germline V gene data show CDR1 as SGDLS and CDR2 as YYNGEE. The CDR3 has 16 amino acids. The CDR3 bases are TGTGCCAGCAGCGAACGACGAGACAGGGATAATGAAAAACTGTTTTTT. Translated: CASSERRDRDNEKLFF.

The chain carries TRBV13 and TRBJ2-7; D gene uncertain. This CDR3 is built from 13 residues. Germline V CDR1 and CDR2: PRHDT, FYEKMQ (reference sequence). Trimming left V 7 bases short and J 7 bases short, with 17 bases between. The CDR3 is CASKDGGALEQYF. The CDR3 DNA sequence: TGTGCCAGCAAGGATGGCGGAGCCTTGGAGCAGTACTTC.

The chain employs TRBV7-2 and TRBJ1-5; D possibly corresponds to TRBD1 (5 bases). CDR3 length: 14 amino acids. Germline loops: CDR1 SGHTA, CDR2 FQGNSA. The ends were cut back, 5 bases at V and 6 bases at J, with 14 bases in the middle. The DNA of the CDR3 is TGTGCCAGCAGCCACACAGGAGGGCCTCAGCCCCAGCATTTT. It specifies CASSHTGGPQPQHF. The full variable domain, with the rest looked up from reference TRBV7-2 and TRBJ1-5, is GAGVSQSPSNKVTEKGKDVELRCDPISGHTALYWYRQSLGQGLEFLIYFQGNSAPDKSGLPSDRFSAERTGGSVSTLTIQRTQQEDSAVYLCASSHTGGPQPQHFGDGTRLSIL.

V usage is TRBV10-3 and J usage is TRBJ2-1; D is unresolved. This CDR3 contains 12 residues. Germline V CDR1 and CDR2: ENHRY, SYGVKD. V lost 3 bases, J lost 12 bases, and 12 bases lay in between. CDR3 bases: TGTGCCATCAGTGATGCCGGATCGGGGCAGTTCTTC. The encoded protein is CAISDAGSGQFF.

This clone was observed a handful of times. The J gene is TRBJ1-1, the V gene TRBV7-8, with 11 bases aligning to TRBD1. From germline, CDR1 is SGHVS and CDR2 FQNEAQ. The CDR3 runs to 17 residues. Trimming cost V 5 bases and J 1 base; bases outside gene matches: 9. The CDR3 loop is CASSPNLGQGANTEAFF. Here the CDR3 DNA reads TGTGCCAGCAGCCCAAACCTCGGACAGGGGGCGAACACTGAAGCTTTCTTT.

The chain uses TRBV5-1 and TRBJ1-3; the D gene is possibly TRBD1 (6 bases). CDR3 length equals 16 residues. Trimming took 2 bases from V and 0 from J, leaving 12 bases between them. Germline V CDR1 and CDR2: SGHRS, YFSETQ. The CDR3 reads CASSFTAGVSGNTIYF. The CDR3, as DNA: TGCGCCAGCAGCTTTACAGCAGGGGTCTCTGGAAACACCATATATTTT.

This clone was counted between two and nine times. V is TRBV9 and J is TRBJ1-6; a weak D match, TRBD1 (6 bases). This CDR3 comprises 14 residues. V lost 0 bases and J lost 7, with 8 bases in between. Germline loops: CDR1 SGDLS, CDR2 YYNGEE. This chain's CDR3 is CASSVGDTNSPLHF. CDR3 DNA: TGTGCCAGCAGCGTAGGGGACACCAATTCACCCCTCCACTTT.

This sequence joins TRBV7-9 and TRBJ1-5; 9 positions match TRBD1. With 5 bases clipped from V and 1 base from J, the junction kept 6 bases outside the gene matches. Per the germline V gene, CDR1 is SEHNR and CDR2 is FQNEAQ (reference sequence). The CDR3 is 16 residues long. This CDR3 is CASSPDRGGSNQPQHF. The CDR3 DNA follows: TGTGCCAGCAGCCCGGACAGGGGAGGGAGCAATCAGCCCCAGCATTTT.

The CDR3 sequence: CASRHDRVEQYF. DNA for the CDR3: TGTGCCAGCAGGCATGACAGGGTCGAGCAGTACTTC. The V and J genes are TRBV2 and TRBJ2-7; 7 positions agree with TRBD1. Looked up from germline, CDR1 is SNHLY and CDR2 is FYNNEI. V dropped 6 bases and J dropped 6; count of bases not matched to a gene: 5. CDR3 length: 12 residues.

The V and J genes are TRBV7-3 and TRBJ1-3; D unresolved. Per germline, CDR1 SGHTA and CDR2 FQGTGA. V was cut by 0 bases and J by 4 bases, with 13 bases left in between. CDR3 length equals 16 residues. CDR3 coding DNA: TGTGCCAGCAGCTTAACGAGACGGGAGGCCGGAAACACCATATATTTT. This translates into CASSLTRREAGNTIYF.

CDR3 sequence: CASSRTSGLTGELFF. CDR3 DNA sequence: TGTGCCAGCAGCCGGACTAGCGGTCTAACCGGGGAGCTGTTTTTT. V gene TRBV7-9 combines with J gene TRBJ2-2, with TRBD2 matching 10 bases. The V and J ends lost 5 bases and 5 bases, in that order; junction bases with no gene match: 5. This CDR3 is built from 15 residues. CDR1 SEHNR and CDR2 FQNEAQ come from the germline V gene (reference sequence).

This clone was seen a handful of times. CDR3 in DNA: TGTGCCAGCACCCCGGGACAATCCCCTAATGAAAAACTGTTTTTT. It is translated as CASTPGQSPNEKLFF. This rearrangement joins TRBV28 to TRBJ1-4, with D possibly being TRBD1 (6 bases). Per germline, CDR1 MDHEN and CDR2 SYDVKM. Trimming left V 7 bases short and J 3 bases short, with 15 bases between. The CDR3 is made up of 15 amino acids.

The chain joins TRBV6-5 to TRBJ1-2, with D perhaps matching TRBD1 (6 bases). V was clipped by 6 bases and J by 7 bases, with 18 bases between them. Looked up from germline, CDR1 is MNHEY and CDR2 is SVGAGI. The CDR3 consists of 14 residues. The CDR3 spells CASSSGQTAFGYTF. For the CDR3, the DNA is TGTGCCAGCAGCTCAGGACAGACTGCTTTTGGCTACACCTTC.

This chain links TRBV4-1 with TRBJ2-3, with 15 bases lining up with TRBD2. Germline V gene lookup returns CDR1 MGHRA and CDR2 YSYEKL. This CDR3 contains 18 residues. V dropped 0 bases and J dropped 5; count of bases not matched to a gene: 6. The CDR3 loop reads CASSQDGLAGGRVDTQYF. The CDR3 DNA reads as TGCGCCAGCAGCCAAGATGGACTAGCGGGGGGGCGGGTAGATACGCAGTATTTT.

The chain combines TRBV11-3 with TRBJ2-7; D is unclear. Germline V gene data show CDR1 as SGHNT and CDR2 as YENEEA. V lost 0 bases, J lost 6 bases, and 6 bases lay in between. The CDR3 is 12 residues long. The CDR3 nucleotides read TGTGCCAGCAGCTTAGACCGAGGCGAGCAGTACTTC. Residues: CASSLDRGEQYF.

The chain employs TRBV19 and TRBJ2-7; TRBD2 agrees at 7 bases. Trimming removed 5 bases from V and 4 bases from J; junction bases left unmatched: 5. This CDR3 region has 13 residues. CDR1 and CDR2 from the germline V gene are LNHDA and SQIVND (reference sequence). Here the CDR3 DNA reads TGTGCCAGTAGTCTTGCGGGGGAGTACGAGCAGTACTTC. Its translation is CASSLAGEYEQYF.

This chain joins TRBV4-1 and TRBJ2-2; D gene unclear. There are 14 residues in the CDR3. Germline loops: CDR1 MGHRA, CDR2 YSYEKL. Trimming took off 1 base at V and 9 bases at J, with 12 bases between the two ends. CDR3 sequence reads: CASSQVGQSRELFF. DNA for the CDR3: TGCGCCAGCAGCCAAGTGGGCCAATCCAGGGAGCTGTTTTTT.

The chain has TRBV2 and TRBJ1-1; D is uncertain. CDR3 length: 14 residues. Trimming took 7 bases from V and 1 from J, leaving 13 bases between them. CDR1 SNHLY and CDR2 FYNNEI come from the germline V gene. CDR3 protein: CASTIPGPNTEAFF. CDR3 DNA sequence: TGTGCCAGCACTATTCCGGGTCCGAACACTGAAGCTTTCTTT.

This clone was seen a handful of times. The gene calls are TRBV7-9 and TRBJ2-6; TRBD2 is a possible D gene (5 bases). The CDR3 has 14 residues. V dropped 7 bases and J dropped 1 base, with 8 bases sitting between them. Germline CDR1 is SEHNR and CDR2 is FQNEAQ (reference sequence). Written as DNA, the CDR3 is TGTGCCAGCATGGAGGAGTCTGGGGCCAACGTCCTGACTTTC. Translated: CASMEESGANVLTF.

The CDR3 region is CASSGTGGTEAFF. The DNA for the CDR3 is TGTGCCAGTAGTGGGACAGGAGGCACTGAAGCTTTCTTT. The rearrangement uses TRBV19 and TRBJ1-1; 8 bases agree with TRBD1. J gave up 4 bases and V 5 bases, and 3 bases lay outside the gene matches. The CDR3 is made up of 13 amino acids. Germline-derived CDR1 and CDR2 are LNHDA and SQIVND (reference sequence).